Below, 27 T cell receptor beta chains from the same sample are listed, as sequenced in a study of T cells after yellow fever vaccination. TCRdb passed the 5' RACE reads through MiXCR, listing each CDR3 protein once. The repertoire has 450,000 to 550,000 distinct CDR3 sequences, less than 25% of them found once; the top ten carry about a sixth. Sequencing was performed on PBMCs, taken more than 20 days after the first yellow fever vaccination. All receptors derive from a young man who received the YFV17D yellow fever vaccine.

In its sample, this clonotype was seen a few times. CDR3 bases: TGTGCCAGCTCCCGTTCGGGGAACACCGGGGAGCTGTTTTTT. Its translation: CASSRSGNTGELFF. This chain joins TRBV3-1 and TRBJ2-2, with D unclear. The V end was cut by 8 bases, the J end by 1 base, with 11 bases between. This CDR3 comprises 14 residues. Germline CDR1 LGHDT, CDR2 YNNKEL (reference sequence).

This clonotype showed up just a few times. The gene calls are TRBV7-3 and TRBJ2-1; TRBD2 matches at 12 bases. The germline gives CDR1 SGHTA, CDR2 FQGTGA. This CDR3 contains 16 residues. Germline trimming cut 5 bases from V and 2 bases from J; bases unmatched to any gene: 4. CDR3: CASSPASGGAYNEQFF. The DNA of the CDR3 is TGTGCCAGCAGCCCCGCTAGCGGGGGGGCCTACAATGAGCAGTTCTTC.

The chain employs TRBV4-3 and TRBJ1-5, with TRBD1 as a possible D gene (6 bases). Germline V gene sequence: CDR1 LGHNA, CDR2 YSLEER. There are 14 residues in the CDR3. V lost 5 bases to trimming and J lost 8 bases, with 16 bases between them. The CDR3 loop is CASSVPQGWEPQHF. CDR3 in DNA: TGCGCCAGCAGCGTACCGCAGGGGTGGGAGCCCCAGCATTTT.

The chain is built from TRBV7-3 and TRBJ2-1, with TRBD2 identical over 9 bases. V lost 3 bases to trimming and J lost 3 bases; unmatched junction nucleotides: 3. Looked up from germline, CDR1 is SGHTA and CDR2 is FQGTGA. CDR3 length: 15 residues. CDR3 sequence reads: CASSFAGGRYNEQFF. CDR3 coding DNA: TGTGCCAGCAGCTTTGCGGGGGGGCGCTACAATGAGCAGTTCTTC.

The chain links TRBV11-1 to TRBJ2-7, with unresolved D. This CDR3 is 14 amino acids long. V shed 5 bases and J shed 2 bases, with 13 bases lying between them. CDR1 is SGHAT, CDR2 FQDESV, per germline (reference sequence). The DNA for the CDR3 is TGTGCCAGCAGCCCCGCAGACAAGACCTACGAGCAGTACGTC. This translates into CASSPADKTYEQYV.

This clonotype was seen more than once but under ten times. The rearrangement uses TRBV7-3 and TRBJ2-2, with D unclear. The V gene's germline CDR1 is SGHTA and CDR2 FQGTGA. The CDR3 length is 13 residues. Trimming cost V 8 bases and J 0 bases, with 7 bases left between them. Here the CDR3 DNA reads TGTGCCAGCCGGGTATCGAACACCGGGGAGCTGTTTTTT. Translation: CASRVSNTGELFF.

This clonotype occurred a few times. The chain links TRBV20-1 to TRBJ2-1, with D unresolved. Deletions cut 7 bases from V and 0 bases from J, with 13 bases between. Germline V gene data show CDR1 as DFQATT and CDR2 as SNEGSKA (reference sequence). The CDR3 has 14 residues. In nucleotides, the CDR3 is TGCAGTGGGGTTCCGACGAGCTCCTACAATGAGCAGTTCTTC. This translates into CSGVPTSSYNEQFF.

The table lists this clonotype with many counts. The CDR3 nucleotides read TGTGCCAGCAGTATTACCGGGATACTACAGAATGAGCAGTTCTTC. It translates to CASSITGILQNEQFF. The chain is built from TRBV7-9 and TRBJ2-1; perhaps TRBD2 as D (5 bases). This CDR3 has 15 residues. Germline lookup yields CDR1 SEHNR and CDR2 FQNEAQ (reference sequence). The V end lost 6 bases, the J end lost 7 bases, and 19 bases lay between the germline ends.

This clonotype was picked up a small number of times. The genes are TRBV20-1 and TRBJ2-5; tentatively, D is TRBD2 (6 bases). Trimming took 3 bases from V and 3 from J, leaving 14 bases between them. CDR3 length: 14 amino acids. The V gene's germline CDR1 is DFQATT and CDR2 SNEGSKA (reference sequence). CDR3 DNA sequence: TGCAGTGCTAGGGGACTCCCGGGGGAAGAGACCCAGTACTTC. Translation: CSARGLPGEETQYF.

The sample holds a few counts of this clonotype. Here the CDR3 reads CASSLTTTEDTGELFF. The CDR3 nucleotides are TGTGCCAGCAGCTTAACCACCACGGAGGACACCGGGGAGCTGTTTTTT. The V call is TRBV9, the J call TRBJ2-2, with a tentative D call TRBD2 (5 bases). V lost 4 bases, J lost 3 bases, and 16 bases lay in between. The CDR3 is 16 residues long. Germline loops: CDR1 SGDLS, CDR2 YYNGEE.

This chain links TRBV6-5 with TRBJ2-7, with a weak D call TRBD1 (5 bases). CDR3 length: 16 amino acids. V shed 4 bases and J shed 1 base, with 17 bases lying between them. Germline loops: CDR1 MNHEY, CDR2 SVGAGI. The CDR3: CASSSALGDGSYEQYF. CDR3 nucleotides: TGTGCCAGCAGTTCAGCCCTAGGGGATGGGTCCTACGAGCAGTACTTC.

The chain combines TRBV4-3 with TRBJ1-3; D is unclear. V lost 0 bases and J 4 bases, leaving 7 bases between the germline ends. This CDR3 contains 14 residues. Per the germline V gene, CDR1 is LGHNA and CDR2 is YSLEER. The DNA for the CDR3 is TGCGCCAGCAGCCAAGAGTATGTCGGAAACACCATATATTTT. This gives the protein CASSQEYVGNTIYF.

This clonotype was seen a handful of times. One end of the junction fails to match germline, which may point to a read error. The V gene is TRBV5-1, the J gene TRBJ1-6; D is uncertain. Germline lookup yields CDR1 SGHRS and CDR2 YFSETQ. The CDR3 extends over 13 amino acids. The CDR3 coding sequence is TGCGCCAGCATGCGGGAGCGAAATTCACTCCTCCACTTT. Translation: CASMRERNSLLHF.

Only a few counts were recorded for this clonotype. This rearrangement joins TRBV10-3 to TRBJ2-6; TRBD1 matches 7 bases. With V trimmed by 4 bases and J by 0 bases, 3 bases remained unmatched. This CDR3 contains 16 residues. Germline V CDR1 and CDR2: ENHRY, SYGVKD. CDR3: CAISAPGGSGANVLTF. The CDR3 DNA is TGTGCCATCAGTGCCCCAGGGGGCTCTGGGGCCAACGTCCTGACTTTC.

This clonotype was picked up a small number of times. V and J are TRBV5-1 and TRBJ2-1; 8 positions agree with TRBD1. From germline, CDR1 is SGHRS and CDR2 YFSETQ. Germline trimming cut 1 base from V and 0 bases from J; bases unmatched to any gene: 6. The CDR3 is made up of 17 amino acids. Here the CDR3 reads CASSLSGGLSSYNEQFF. The CDR3 DNA is TGCGCCAGCAGCTTGTCAGGGGGCCTGAGCTCCTACAATGAGCAGTTCTTC.

There are a few counts of this clonotype. This chain connects TRBV9 to TRBJ2-3; TRBD1 might be the D (6 bases). Germline CDR1 SGDLS, CDR2 YYNGEE. With 3 bases removed from V and 1 base from J, the gap between germline ends came to 15 bases. The CDR3 runs to 16 residues. As DNA, the CDR3 is TGTGCCAGCAGCGAGCAGACAGGAGAACGCACAGATACGCAGTATTTT. As protein: CASSEQTGERTDTQYF. The entire variable domain, with the rest obtained from reference TRBV9 and TRBJ2-3, is as follows: DSGVTQTPKHLITATGQRVTLRCSPRSGDLSVYWYQQSLDQGLQFLIQYYNGEERAKGNILERFSAQQFPDLHSELNLSSLELGDSALYFCASSEQTGERTDTQYFGPGTRLTVL.

This clonotype was seen a few times. V usage is TRBV7-9 and J usage is TRBJ2-3; unclear D gene. Trimming left V 1 base short and J 8 bases short, with 13 bases between. Germline CDR1 is SEHNR and CDR2 is FQNEAQ (reference sequence). The CDR3 has 14 residues. CDR3 amino acids: CASSLGWDQSTQYF. In DNA form, the CDR3 reads TGTGCCAGCAGCTTAGGATGGGATCAAAGTACGCAGTATTTT.

The chain couples TRBV7-2 to TRBJ2-7; 13 nucleotides align to TRBD2. Germline V gives CDR1 SGHTA, CDR2 FQGNSA. There are 15 residues in the CDR3. The V gene end was trimmed by 5 bases and the J gene end by 5 bases; junction bases not matched to a gene: 6. CDR3 amino acids: CASSPVGTSGDEQYF. CDR3 in DNA: TGTGCCAGCAGCCCCGTAGGGACTAGCGGGGACGAGCAGTACTTC.

The genes are TRBV9 and TRBJ1-2; no definite D call. The CDR3 runs to 15 residues. V shed 0 bases and J shed 8 bases, with 17 bases lying between them. Germline V gene sequence: CDR1 SGDLS, CDR2 YYNGEE. The CDR3 spells CASSVGSPAPKGYTF. The CDR3 DNA sequence: TGTGCCAGCAGCGTAGGGTCCCCCGCTCCGAAGGGCTACACCTTC.

V is TRBV20-1 and J is TRBJ1-4; the D is unclear. CDR3 length equals 14 residues. V lost 7 bases to trimming and J lost 8 bases, with 20 bases between them. Germline lookup yields CDR1 DFQATT and CDR2 SNEGSKA (reference sequence). CDR3 sequence: CSVLVRGGFEKLFF. The CDR3 coding sequence is TGCAGTGTCCTGGTGCGGGGAGGATTCGAAAAACTGTTTTTT.

This clonotype has more than one count but fewer than ten. The rearrangement uses TRBV15 and TRBJ2-3; D is unresolved. The CDR3 is 15 amino acids. Per the germline V gene, CDR1 is LNHNV and CDR2 is YYDKDF (reference sequence). Trimming left V 6 bases short and J 1 base short, with 14 bases between. The CDR3 DNA reads as TGTGCCACCAGTCTTTCGTTAATCGGCACAGATACGCAGTATTTT. It translates to CATSLSLIGTDTQYF.

The chain employs TRBV18 and TRBJ2-1; no firm D call. Germline V CDR1 and CDR2: KGHSH, LQKENI. This CDR3 spans 16 amino acids. Trimming stripped 3 bases from V and 0 bases from J, with 12 bases between. CDR3 amino acids: CASSPPGGSSYNEQFF. The CDR3 nucleotides are TGTGCCAGCTCACCCCCTGGCGGAAGCTCCTACAATGAGCAGTTCTTC.

The DNA of the CDR3 is TGTGCCAGCAGTGAAGGAGGTGGCCAGGGGTATGGCTACACCTTC. The encoded protein is CASSEGGGQGYGYTF. The V call is TRBV25-1, the J call TRBJ1-2, with D possibly being TRBD1 (6 bases). Per germline, CDR1 MGHDK and CDR2 SYGVNS. The CDR3 has 15 amino acids. Between the trimmed V and J ends, which lost 2 bases and 5 bases, there was a span of 15 bases.

This clonotype was counted between two and nine times. The chain joins TRBV10-3 to TRBJ1-1, with D maybe TRBD1 (6 bases). Germline CDR1 is ENHRY and CDR2 is SYGVKD. Trimming removed 11 bases from V and 1 base from J, with 14 bases in between. The CDR3 has 13 residues. CDR3 protein: CAASGDRNTEAFF. CDR3 DNA sequence: TGTGCCGCCTCAGGGGATCGGAACACTGAAGCTTTCTTT.

This chain joins TRBV5-1 and TRBJ1-4; a weak D match, TRBD1 (5 bases). Germline CDR1 reads SGHRS; CDR2 reads YFSETQ. The CDR3 is 12 amino acids. The V gene lost 3 bases and the J gene lost 13 bases, with 13 bases spanning the gap. CDR3 nucleotides: TGCGCCAGCAGCTCGCAGGGTGAGAGACTGTTTTTT. This translates into CASSSQGERLFF.

This clonotype showed up just a few times. Here the CDR3 reads CASSSTPGAGSSNYGYTF. Here the CDR3 DNA reads TGTGCCAGCAGTTCAACCCCAGGGGCCGGTTCCTCTAACTATGGCTACACCTTC. The genes are TRBV25-1 and TRBJ1-2; D may be TRBD1 (6 bases). V shed 5 bases and J shed 0 bases, with 22 bases lying between them. This CDR3 contains 18 residues. Looked up from germline, CDR1 is MGHDK and CDR2 is SYGVNS.

This clonotype was observed many times. In DNA, the CDR3 is TGCGCCAGCAGCTTACTGGGGCAAGAAGCTTTCTTT. Residues: CASSLLGQEAFF. V and J are TRBV5-1 and TRBJ1-1; a possible D gene is TRBD1 (5 bases). CDR1 SGHRS and CDR2 YFSETQ come from the germline V gene. CDR3 size: 12 residues. V lost 2 bases and J lost 8, with 10 bases in between. Looking up the rest from reference TRBV5-1 and TRBJ1-1 gives the full variable domain: KAGVTQTPRYLIKTRGQQVTLSCSPISGHRSVSWYQQTPGQGLQFLFEYFSETQRNKGNFPGRFSGRQFSNSRSEMNVSTLELGDSALYLCASSLLGQEAFFGQGTRLTVV.